The T cell receptor (beta chain) under discussion was sequenced for a study of T cells after yellow fever vaccination. TCRdb reprocessed the 5' RACE reads with MiXCR, giving one entry per CDR3 protein. The repertoire holds roughly 310,000 distinct CDR3 sequences, roughly 3.5% seen once, with about 20% in the top ten. CDR1 and CDR2 (germline): DFQATT, SNEGSKA (reference sequence). The CDR3 totals 13 residues. V lost 5 bases, J lost 5 bases, and 3 bases stayed unmatched. This sequence was found in a man between 18 and 35 years old who received the YFV17D yellow fever vaccine. The rearrangement uses TRBV20-1 and TRBJ2-5; the match to TRBD2 covers 12 bases. The input for sequencing was PBMCs, taken on the day of the yellow fever booster vaccination. In DNA form, the CDR3 reads TGCAGTGCTTCTAGCGGGGGGGCGGAGACCCAGTACTTC. It yields the protein CSASSGGAETQYF.